The T cell receptor (beta chain) under discussion was sequenced for a study of CD8 T cells in Susac syndrome. Comment on this clonotype: Its antigen is still unknown.

Study conclusions and caveats: The TCR sequencing and HLA analysis in the study involved a relatively small number of individuals, as the study acknowledged.

The multiple sclerosis controls comprised treatment-naive patients whose relapsing-remitting disease was stable or active. Negative isolation was used for CD8+ and CD4+ T cells and FACS enrichment for TEMRA cells. The RNA, 0.5 to 1 ug, was put through reverse transcription using random hexamers. TCR beta CDR3 was amplified by immunoSEQ covering 54 Vbeta and 13 Jbeta. TCRdb called the immunoSEQ multiplex PCR reads again in MiXCR, with one record for every CDR3 protein. Among about 200,000 distinct CDR3 sequences, 90% to 95% were seen once, and the ten largest hold 0.093%. CDR1 DFQATT and CDR2 SNEGSKA come from the germline V gene (reference sequence). V dropped 1 base and J dropped 3; count of bases not matched to a gene: 6. This CDR3 is 15 amino acids long.

Material: CD4+ T cells from PBMCs. The clonotype originates from a human donor with multiple sclerosis. V is TRBV20-1 and J is TRBJ2-5; 9 bases align to TRBD2. In DNA, the CDR3 is TGCAGTGCTAGAGGTAGCGGGAGTTGGGAAGAGACCCAGTACTTC. Its translation is CSARGSGSWEETQYF.